Listed below are T cell receptor beta chains from one sample, sequenced in a study of shared clonotypes between healthy human individuals. The method was immunoSEQ multiplex PCR; TCRdb's version includes in-frame clones alone and lacks a portion of them. The data hold about 2 million clones, with 85% to 95% observed a single time. Sequenced material: naive CD4+ T cells sorted from blood. The receptor source for this set is a man aged 18 to 29 in good health. Both conserved end residues are part of each CDR3. The D gene is left open where the match is weak. The size entry is marked missing in some rows and otherwise reads once, few, many or a size class.

D | size | J | V | DNA | CDR3
TRBD1 | NA | TRBJ2-1 | TRBV4-3 | TGCGCCAGCAGCCCTAGAGGTATGGGACAGGGGGATCATGAGCAGTTCTTC | CASSPRGMGQGDHEQFF
NA | NA | TRBJ1-2 | TRBV2 | TGTGCCAGCAGTGCTGGGACGAGTGGCTACACCTTC | CASSAGTSGYTF
NA | NA | TRBJ2-1 | TRBV7-2 | TGTGCCAGCAGCTTAGCCCACACCTCCTACAATGAGCAGTTCTTC | CASSLAHTSYNEQFF
TRBD1 | NA | TRBJ2-1 | TRBV7-9 | TGTGCCAGCACCCCTGACAGGGGGCATATCAATGAGCAGTTCTTC | CASTPDRGHINEQFF
NA | once | TRBJ2-3 | TRBV7-2 | TGTGCCAGCAGCTTATTCCAGGGAGGCGGTGGGAATACGCAGTATTTT | CASSLFQGGGGNTQYF
NA | NA | TRBJ2-7 | TRBV7-2 | TGTGCCAGCAGCTTAGATTCCCAGCTCGAGCAGTACTTC | CASSLDSQLEQYF
NA | NA | TRBJ1-2 | TRBV4-1 | TGCGCCAGCAGCCCGGCTCCTCTCTTTAACTATGGCTACACCTTC | CASSPAPLFNYGYTF
NA | NA | TRBJ2-5 | TRBV5-1 | TGCGCCAGCAGCTTTTCCTCTAGCAAAGAGACCCAGTACTTC | CASSFSSSKETQYF
TRBD1 | once | TRBJ2-7 | TRBV2 | TGTGCCAGCAGCCCGGACAGGGCGACCTACGAGCAGTACTTC | CASSPDRATYEQYF
TRBD1 | NA | TRBJ2-1 | TRBV12-5 | TGTGCTAGTGTGTATCAGCGGACAGGGGCCCCCAATGAGCAGTTCTTC | CASVYQRTGAPNEQFF
NA | NA | TRBJ2-1 | TRBV6-6 | TGTGCCAGCAGTCGACTTCGGGGTGACAATGAGCAGTTCTTC | CASSRLRGDNEQFF
NA | NA | TRBJ2-7 | TRBV5-6 | TGTGCCAGCAGGATACCAGGGGGGGCGGAGCAGTACTTC | CASRIPGGAEQYF
TRBD1 | NA | TRBJ2-1 | TRBV11-2 | TGTGCCAGCAGCTCCCTAAGGGGGCTGAATGAGCAGTTCTTC | CASSSLRGLNEQFF
NA | NA | TRBJ1-5 | TRBV4-1 | TGCGCCAGCAGCCCCAGGACAGTTTCCGGCAATCAGCCCCAGCATTTT | CASSPRTVSGNQPQHF
NA | once | TRBJ2-3 | TRBV2 | TGTGCCAGCAGTGAAAGCCTGGGGGTGTTCACAGATACGCAGTATTTT | CASSESLGVFTDTQYF
TRBD1 | NA | TRBJ1-5 | TRBV2 | TGTGCCAGCGACAGGGGGCAACAGCCCCAGCATTTT | CASDRGQQPQHF
NA | NA | TRBJ2-7 | TRBV9 | TGTGCCAGCAGCGTAGCGGGGCGGGACTACGAGCAGTACTTC | CASSVAGRDYEQYF
NA | NA | TRBJ1-4 | TRBV7-9 | TGTGCCAGCAGCTTCCGAAGTGAGCATGAAAAACTGTTTTTT | CASSFRSEHEKLFF
NA | NA | TRBJ2-2 | TRBV7-7 | TGTGCTAGCAGCTTAGCCCGGATAGCTGGCACCGGGGAGCTGTTTTTT | CASSLARIAGTGELFF
NA | NA | TRBJ1-6 | TRBV5-1 | TGCGCCAGCAGCTTGGTGGGGGAGGTCAATTCACCCCTCCACTTT | CASSLVGEVNSPLHF
TRBD2 | NA | TRBJ2-4 | TRBV10-3 | TGTGCCACAGCGGGGGACCAAGTACTAGCCAAAAACATTCAGTACTTC | CATAGDQVLAKNIQYF
TRBD1 | NA | TRBJ1-5 | TRBV28 | TGTGCCAGCAGCCGTCCAGGGGGCGTAGGCAATCAGCCCCAGCATTTT | CASSRPGGVGNQPQHF
TRBD1 | once | TRBJ1-3 | TRBV5-1 | TGCGCCAGCAGCTATAACGGACAGGGAGAAAACACCATATATTTT | CASSYNGQGENTIYF
NA | NA | TRBJ1-2 | TRBV27 | TGTGCCAGCAGTTTAAGCGGGACGGCCGGCTACACCTTC | CASSLSGTAGYTF
NA | NA | TRBJ2-2 | TRBV6-5 | TGTGCCAGCAGTTACCGGCCCGGGACCGGGGAGCTGTTTTTT | CASSYRPGTGELFF
NA | NA | TRBJ2-3 | TRBV4-2 | TGTGCCAGCAGCCAGATCCCGGGGGCTCGCACAGATACGCAGTATTTT | CASSQIPGARTDTQYF
NA | NA | TRBJ2-3 | TRBV7-6 | TGTGCCAGCAGCTTAGTAGCCCAGACCACAGATACGCAGTATTTT | CASSLVAQTTDTQYF
TRBD2 | NA | TRBJ2-1 | TRBV10-3 | TGTGCCATCAGTCCCTACGTGAATAGCGGGGGGCGTGAGCAGTTCTTC | CAISPYVNSGGREQFF
NA | NA | TRBJ2-5 | TRBV21-1 | TGTGCCAGCAGCGCCCGGACTAGCACAGAGACCCAGTACTTC | CASSARTSTETQYF
NA | NA | TRBJ1-5 | TRBV7-2 | TGTGCCAGCAGCCCCAACGGCAATCAGCCCCAGCATTTT | CASSPNGNQPQHF
NA | NA | TRBJ1-2 | TRBV11-2 | TGTGCCAGCAGCTTAGTAGCCGCGTACTATGGCTACACCTTC | CASSLVAAYYGYTF
NA | NA | TRBJ1-6 | TRBV27 | TGTGCCAGCAGTTACCGAGAGAGCTCCTATAATTCACCCCTCCACTTT | CASSYRESSYNSPLHF
NA | NA | TRBJ1-1 | TRBV15 | TGTGCCACCAGCAGACGTCCCGGGTGGGCAGGGCAAAACACTGAAGCTTTCTTT | CATSRRPGWAGQNTEAFF
TRBD2 | NA | TRBJ2-7 | TRBV7-2 | TGTGCCAGCAGCGTCGGGGGGTCATCCTACGAGCAGTACTTC | CASSVGGSSYEQYF
TRBD1 | NA | TRBJ2-7 | TRBV5-1 | TGCGCCAGCAGCTTGGGCGGGACAGGGACCAACTACGAGCAGTACTTC | CASSLGGTGTNYEQYF
NA | NA | TRBJ1-1 | TRBV2 | TGTGCCAGCAGTGAAATGGCAATGAACACTGAAGCTTTCTTT | CASSEMAMNTEAFF
NA | NA | TRBJ2-5 | TRBV7-2 | TGTGCCAGCAGCTTAGACTGGACACGTCAAGAGACCCAGTACTTC | CASSLDWTRQETQYF
NA | NA | TRBJ1-2 | TRBV27 | TGTGCCAGCAGTCCTGGAGGACTAGCTAACTATGGCTACACCTTC | CASSPGGLANYGYTF
NA | few | TRBJ1-4 | TRBV7-9 | TGTGCCAGCAGCTTAGCGACGGGTAATGGAAAACTGTTTTTT | CASSLATGNGKLFF